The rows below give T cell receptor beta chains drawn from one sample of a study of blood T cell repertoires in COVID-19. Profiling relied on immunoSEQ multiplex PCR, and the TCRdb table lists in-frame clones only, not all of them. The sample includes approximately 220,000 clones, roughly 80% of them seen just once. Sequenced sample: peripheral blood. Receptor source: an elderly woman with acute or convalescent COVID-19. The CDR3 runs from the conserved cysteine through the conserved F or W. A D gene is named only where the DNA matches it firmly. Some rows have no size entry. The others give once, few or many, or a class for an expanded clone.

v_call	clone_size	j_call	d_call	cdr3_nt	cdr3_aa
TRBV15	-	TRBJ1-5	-	TGTGCCACCAGCAGAGATCGGGATCAGCCCCAGCATTTT	CATSRDRDQPQHF
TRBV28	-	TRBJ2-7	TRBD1	TGTGCCAGCAGCCTGATACAGGGGTGGGGTTACGAGCAGTACTTC	CASSLIQGWGYEQYF
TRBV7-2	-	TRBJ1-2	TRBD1	TGTGCCAGCAGCCCCGCCGGACAGGGGAATGGCTACACCTTC	CASSPAGQGNGYTF
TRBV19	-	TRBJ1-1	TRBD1	TGTGCCAGTAGTATAGATTGGACAGGGGACACTGAAGCTTTCTTT	CASSIDWTGDTEAFF
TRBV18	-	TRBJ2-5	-	TGTGCCAGCTCATCGGCTAGCAAAGAGACCCAGTACTTC	CASSSASKETQYF
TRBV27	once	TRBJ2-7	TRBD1	TGTGCCAGCAGGCTGGGGGGGACAGGGGGGCTGCTATACGAGCAGTACTTC	CASRLGGTGGLLYEQYF
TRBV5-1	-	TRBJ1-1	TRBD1	TGCGCCAGCAGCGGCGGACAGGGAGTCACTGAAGCTTTCTTT	CASSGGQGVTEAFF
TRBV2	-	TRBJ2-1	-	TGTGCCAGCAGTGTTGAAGCGCTGTCCTACAATGAGCAGTTCTTC	CASSVEALSYNEQFF
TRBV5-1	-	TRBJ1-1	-	TGCGCCAGCAACAAGGCGGGTACCTATGAAGCTTTCTTT	CASNKAGTYEAFF
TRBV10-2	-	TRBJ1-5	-	TGCGCCAGCAGTGAGCGAAGCGGGTTAGAGAATCAGCCCCAGCATTTT	CASSERSGLENQPQHF
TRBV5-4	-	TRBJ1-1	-	TGTGCCAGCAGCTTGGAGGTAGCGAACACTGAAGCTTTCTTT	CASSLEVANTEAFF
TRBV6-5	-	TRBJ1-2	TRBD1	TGTGCCAGCAAGTTTTCCGACAGGGTCGACTATGGCTACACCTTC	CASKFSDRVDYGYTF
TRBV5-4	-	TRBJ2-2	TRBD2	TGTGCCAGCGCAGCAGGTAGCGGGGGGGCGAACACCGGGGAGCTGTTTTTT	CASAAGSGGANTGELFF
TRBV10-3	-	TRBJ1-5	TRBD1	TGTGCCATAGGGACAGGGGCGAGCAATCAGCCCCAGCATTTT	CAIGTGASNQPQHF
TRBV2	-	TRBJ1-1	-	TGTGCCAGCAGTAGGGAGTCGAACACTGAAGCTTTCTTT	CASSRESNTEAFF
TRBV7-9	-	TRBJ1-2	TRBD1	TGTGCCAGCAGCTTAGGCGGGACAGGGGCGAACTATGGCTACACCTTC	CASSLGGTGANYGYTF
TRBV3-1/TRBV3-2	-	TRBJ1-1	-	TGTGCCAGCAGCCAATTGACAGGTTCAGAGGGTACTGAAGCTTTCTTT	CASSQLTGSEGTEAFF
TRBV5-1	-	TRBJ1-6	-	TGCGCCAGCAGGGGGGACACTTATAATTCACCCCTCCACTTT	CASRGDTYNSPLHF
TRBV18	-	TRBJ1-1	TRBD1	TGTGCCAGCTCACCGATGACAGGGAGGAACACTGAAGCTTTCTTT	CASSPMTGRNTEAFF
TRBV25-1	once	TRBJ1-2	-	TGTGCCAGCAGTGATATGGGAACAGGGAATGGCTACACCTTC	CASSDMGTGNGYTF
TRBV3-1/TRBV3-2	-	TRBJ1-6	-	TGTGCCAGCACCGTCTCCAATTCACCCCTCCACTTT	CASTVSNSPLHF
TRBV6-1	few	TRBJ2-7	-	TGTGCCAGCAGTGACACTCCCTATTTCTACGAGCAGTACTTC	CASSDTPYFYEQYF
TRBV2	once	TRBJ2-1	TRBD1	TGTGCCAGCAGTCGAGGGGGCACCTACTACAATGAGCAGTTCTTC	CASSRGGTYYNEQFF
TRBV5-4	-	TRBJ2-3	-	TGTGCCAGCAGCCCTTACGCAGGGCTCAGTTCCACAGATACGCAGTATTTT	CASSPYAGLSSTDTQYF
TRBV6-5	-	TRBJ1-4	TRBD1	TGTGCCAGCAGCTGGGACAGAGCGGGTGAAAAACTGTTTTTT	CASSWDRAGEKLFF
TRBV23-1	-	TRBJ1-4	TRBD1	TGCGCCAGCAGTCAATCGGTGACAGGGGGTCCAACTAATGAAAAACTGTTTTTT	CASSQSVTGGPTNEKLFF
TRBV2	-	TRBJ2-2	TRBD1	TGTGCCAGCAAGGGACAGGGAAACACCGGGGAGCTGTTTTTT	CASKGQGNTGELFF
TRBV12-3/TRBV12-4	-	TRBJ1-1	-	TGTGCCAGCAGTTTAGACGGCACTGAAGCTTTCTTT	CASSLDGTEAFF
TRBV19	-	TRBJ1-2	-	TGTGCCAGTAGTGCCTGGACAGTCAACTATGGCTACACCTTC	CASSAWTVNYGYTF
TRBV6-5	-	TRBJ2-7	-	TGTGCCAGCAGTAGGCAGGGATTGATAAACTACGAGCAGTACTTC	CASSRQGLINYEQYF
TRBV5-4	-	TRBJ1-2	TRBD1	TGTGCCAGCAGCTTGGGACAGGGAGATGGCTACACCTTC	CASSLGQGDGYTF
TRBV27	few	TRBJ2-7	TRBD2	TGTGCCAGCAGTTTATCGAGTAGCGGGAGGGCGTACGAGCAGTACTTC	CASSLSSSGRAYEQYF
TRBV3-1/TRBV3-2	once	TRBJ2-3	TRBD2	TGTGCCAGCAGCCAAGGGGGGGGAGATACGCAGTATTTT	CASSQGGGDTQYF
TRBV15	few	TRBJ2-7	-	TGTGCCACCAGCAGAGATCAGAGAGGGGGCTCCTACGAGCAGTACTTC	CATSRDQRGGSYEQYF
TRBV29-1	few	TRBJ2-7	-	TGCAGCGTTTCCAGGGGATACCCCTACGAGCAGTACTTC	CSVSRGYPYEQYF
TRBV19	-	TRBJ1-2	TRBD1	TGTGCCAGTAGCGCACAGGGGGCTACCGGTTTGGGCTATGGCTACACCTTC	CASSAQGATGLGYGYTF
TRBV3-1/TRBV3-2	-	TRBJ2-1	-	TGTGCCAGCAGCCAAGATATAAGGACACAGAGCTCCTACAATGAGCAGTTCTTC	CASSQDIRTQSSYNEQFF
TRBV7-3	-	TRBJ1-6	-	TGTGCCAGCAGCATGAAAGGGGATTCACCCCTCCACTTT	CASSMKGDSPLHF
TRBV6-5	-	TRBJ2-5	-	TGTGCCAGCACCCGAGGGTCAGAAGAGACCCAGTACTTC	CASTRGSEETQYF
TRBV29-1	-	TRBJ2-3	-	TGCAGCGTTGAACTGATTCTAGGCCTCGGAGGAGAGGCGCAGTATTTT	CSVELILGLGGEAQYF
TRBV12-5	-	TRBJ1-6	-	TGTGCTAGTGGTTTGGTACTTTCGGGAAACCCTAATTCACCCCTCCACTTT	CASGLVLSGNPNSPLHF
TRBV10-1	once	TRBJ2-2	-	TGCGCCAGCAGTGAGGATCTGGGCAACACCGGGGAGCTGTTTTTT	CASSEDLGNTGELFF
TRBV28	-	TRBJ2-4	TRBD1	TGTGCCAGCAGTCCGGCGGACAGGGGGCTAGACATTCAGTACTTC	CASSPADRGLDIQYF
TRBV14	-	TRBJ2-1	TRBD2	TGTGCCAGCAGCCAACCCCTATGGGGGAGGGCCGAGGTTGAGCAGTTCTTC	CASSQPLWGRAEVEQFF
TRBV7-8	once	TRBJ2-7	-	TGTGCCAGCAGCTTAGCTAGGGGCTCCTACGAGCAGTACTTC	CASSLARGSYEQYF
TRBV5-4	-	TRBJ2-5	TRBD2	TGTGCCAGCAGCTCGCGCGGGGGTATCCAAGAGACCCAGTACTTC	CASSSRGGIQETQYF
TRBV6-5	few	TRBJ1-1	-	TGTGCCAGCAGTTACGGGCGCACAGGGAACACTGAAGCTTTCTTT	CASSYGRTGNTEAFF
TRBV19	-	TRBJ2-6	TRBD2	TGTGCCAGTAGTAGGCTAGCGGGCTCCCAGGGCGTGGCCAACGTCCTGACTTTC	CASSRLAGSQGVANVLTF
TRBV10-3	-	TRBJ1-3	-	TGTGCCATCAGTGAGTCGACTGTTGCCGGCACCATATATTTT	CAISESTVAGTIYF
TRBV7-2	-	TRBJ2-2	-	TGTGCCAGCAGCTTAGTTCTCCCCGGGGAGCTGTTTTTT	CASSLVLPGELFF
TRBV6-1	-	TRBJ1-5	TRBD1	TGTGCCAGCAGTGAAGCGGCAGGGGGTAGCAATCAGCCCCAGCATTTT	CASSEAAGGSNQPQHF
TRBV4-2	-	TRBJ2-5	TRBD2	TGTGCCAGCAGCCAAGACGGCGGGAGGGTGGGGGAGACCCAGTACTTC	CASSQDGGRVGETQYF
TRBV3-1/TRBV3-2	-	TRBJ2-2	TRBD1	TGTGCCAGCAGCCAAGTCGGGACAGCTGGCACCGGGGAGCTGTTTTTT	CASSQVGTAGTGELFF
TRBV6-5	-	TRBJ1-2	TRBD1	TGTGCCAGCATCCCGGACCCAGGGGGCGGCTATGGCTACACCTTC	CASIPDPGGGYGYTF
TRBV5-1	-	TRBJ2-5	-	TGCGCCAGCAGCTTGGTGTCCGGGGGCCAAGAGACCCAGTACTTC	CASSLVSGGQETQYF
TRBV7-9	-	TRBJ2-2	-	TGTGCCAGCACCTCTTCCGGGGAGCTGTTTTTT	CASTSSGELFF
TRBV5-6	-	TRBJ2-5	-	TGTGCCAGCAGCTTGGTTGTTCAGGGCGCAGAGACCCAGTACTTC	CASSLVVQGAETQYF